A single count supports the clone carrying this T cell receptor beta chain. Under the authors' procedure: Estimates of nucleated cell counts were drawn from the amplification of reference gene primers. Measured with immunoSEQ multiplex PCR; TCRdb has only the in-frame clones, and not every one. For V, J and clone size, that table is used; D and trimming come from the DNA. The table shows some 150,000 clones, with 80% occurring only once. These data originate in a study of blood T cell repertoires in COVID-19. Study summary: The United States, Italy and Spain were the sources of the acute and convalescent COVID-19 samples. T cells, B-cell-depleted T cells, or PBMCs supplied cDNA or gDNA.

The ends lost 4 bases at V and 0 bases at J; junction bases unmatched: 10. The CDR3 sequence is 19 residues long. Germline V gene sequence: CDR1 MNHEY, CDR2 SMNVEV (reference sequence). Sample: peripheral blood. This clonotype was sampled from a man aged 55 to 70 with acute or convalescent COVID-19. The rearrangement links TRBV27 to TRBJ2-1, with 12 bases identical to TRBD2. DNA for the CDR3: TGTGCCAGCAGTTCAAGGACTAGCGGGATACCTTCCTCCTACAATGAGCAGTTCTTC. Its protein is CASSSRTSGIPSSYNEQFF.